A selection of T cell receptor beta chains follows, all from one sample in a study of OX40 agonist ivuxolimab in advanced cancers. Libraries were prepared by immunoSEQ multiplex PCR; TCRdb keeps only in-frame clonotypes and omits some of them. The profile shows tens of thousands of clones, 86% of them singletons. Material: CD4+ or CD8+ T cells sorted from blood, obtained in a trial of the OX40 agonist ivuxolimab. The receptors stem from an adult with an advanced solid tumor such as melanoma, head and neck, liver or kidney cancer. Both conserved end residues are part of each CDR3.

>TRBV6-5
CASSYNRPNYGYTF
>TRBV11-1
CASSLDRGNTIYF
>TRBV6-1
CASSGGEISQPQHF
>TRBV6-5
CASSSSSYEQYF
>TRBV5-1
CASSLRRLQGADEQFF
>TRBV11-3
CASSPDTFETQYF
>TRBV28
CASSSTTSGSETQYF
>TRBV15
CATSRGPSVGGPGTQYF
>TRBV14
CASSQDLGQGDYEQYF
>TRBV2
CASNRGRFNQPQHF
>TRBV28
CASSGPYNEQFF
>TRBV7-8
CASSLDRTGSQPQHF
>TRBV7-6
CASSPRTSGTTVDEQFF
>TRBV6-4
CASKEQVNSYEQYF
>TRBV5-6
CASSSGLRAGLTQYF
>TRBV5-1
CASSSRPDRSNEKLFF
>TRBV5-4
CASSRRRTDYGYTF
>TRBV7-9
CASSAYRATGDEQYF
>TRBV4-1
CASSHESGQGTGELFF
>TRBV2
CASRDGFSYEQYF
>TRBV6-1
CASSEEVGFSYEQYF
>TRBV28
CASSLNGLAGTDTQYF
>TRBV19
CASSRLAERTDTQYF
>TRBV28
CASSLGGGTVLEKLFF
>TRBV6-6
CASSYGQGGNTIYF
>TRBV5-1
CASSLHRGSSGATTYNEQFF
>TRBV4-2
CASSFRQGLNGANVLTF
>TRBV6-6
CASSYGGGGQGYTF
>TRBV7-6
CASSLIPTSLHEQYF
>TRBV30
CALAVKGGGFEAFF
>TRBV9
CASSPPAVTNTGELFF
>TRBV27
CASSAARLLDNEQFF
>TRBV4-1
CASSQGQGGNSPLHF
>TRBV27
CASSLQPGTGRGYSNQPQHF
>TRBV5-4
CASSSLSGTDTQYF
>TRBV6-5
CASSRFTRNYGYTF
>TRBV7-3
CASSLTGTGVYEQYF
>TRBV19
CASSRTGGFDEQFF
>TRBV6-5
CASRFGGGGNQPQHF
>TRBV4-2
CASSPFEGTSSYNSPLHF
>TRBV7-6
CASSSSLGQGNEKLFF
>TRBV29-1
CSVAGAWTGEQYF
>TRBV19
CASSMVPDEKLFF